The clone carrying this T cell receptor (gamma chain) was seen only a few times. Antigen: not known. The sample has other DNA sequences that encode this CDR3 too. Extracted RNA was reverse transcribed into cDNA. CDR3 amplicons came from multiplex PCR with pooled V-gene forward and constant-region reverse primers. TCRdb re-processed the multiplex PCR reads using CATT. The sample has about 22,000 gamma-chain clones, about 13% seen once. The sample belongs to a study of Vδ1+ human thymocytes. Study-level points and caveats: Bulk data may be misread because of unexpected Vdelta2 sequences. Unlike peripheral blood Vdelta1+ controls, thymic delta-chain sequences included roughly 18% Vdelta2 and few Vdelta3. Thymic TRG and TRD repertoires appeared highly polyclonal.

The CDR3 consists of 12 residues. With V trimmed by 1 base and J by 7 bases, 4 bases remained unmatched. Germline assignment: CDR1 EGSTGY and CDR2 YDSYTSSV. Thymocytes were sorted as CD3+ TCRVdelta1+ TCRVdelta2- after alphabeta T cell depletion. Sorted Vdelta1+ thymocytes were roughly 96% to 99.6% pure. The chain has TRGV4 and TRGJ1 or TRGJ2. The receptor's source is a child under two years old who had congenital heart surgery. Sequencing was carried out using Vdelta1+ gamma-delta thymocytes from the thymus. Subset in this sample: FACS-sorted CD3+ TCRalphabeta- TCRVdelta1+ TCRVdelta2- thymocytes. Here the CDR3 DNA reads TGTGCCACCTGGGATGGATTATATAAGAAACTCTTT. This translates into CATWDGLYKKLF.